Below, one T cell receptor beta chain is given with its context. The target antigen is unknown. Profiled with immunoSEQ multiplex PCR; TCRdb holds only in-frame clones, not every one. The data hold about 36,000 clones, with around 75% observed a single time. This CDR3 has 14 residues. The germline CDR1 and CDR2 sequences are MDHEN and SYDVKM. V trimming: 4 bases; J trimming: 4 bases; junction bases outside the gene matches: 2. The data were obtained in a study of STAT5B mutations in CD4+ large granular lymphocyte leukemia. Whole-study findings and limits: Without putative leukemic clones, patient CD4-sorted repertoires remained more clonal than healthy CD4+ repertoires. Without HLA matching, higher CD4+ than CD8+ T-LGLL clonality could reflect small sample size.

The receptor comes from a human donor in good health. The sequencing input was CD4+ T cells from blood buffy coats. The chain uses TRBV28 and TRBJ1-3; 9 bases are shared with TRBD1. CDR3 bases: TGTGCCAGCAGTTCAACAGGGGGCGGAAACACCATATATTTT. It is translated as CASSSTGGGNTIYF.